This is a list of T cell receptor beta chains from one sample in a study of cytomegalovirus exposure and HLA in healthy donors. Only in-frame clones appear in the TCRdb table, and some are missing; sequencing was by immunoSEQ multiplex PCR. The table lists about 170,000 clones, approximately 70% of them singletons. The sequenced sample consisted of PBMCs. The receptors shown here come from a man aged 40-50 years in good health and CMV-seropositive. CDR3s include the opening cysteine and the closing phenylalanine or tryptophan. The D gene is left open where the match is weak. Rows give clone size only sometimes, using once, few, many, or a class for an expanded clone.

clone size,D gene,J gene,V gene,CDR3 DNA,CDR3 protein
.,TRBD1,TRBJ2-5,TRBV10-3,TGTGCCATCAGTGAGACAGGGGAAGAGACCCAGTACTTC,CAISETGEETQYF
.,TRBD1,TRBJ1-5,TRBV18,TGTGCCAGCTCACCGGACAGGGGTCAGCCCCAGCATTTT,CASSPDRGQPQHF
few,TRBD1,TRBJ1-2,TRBV28,TGTGCCAGCAGCCGAGGGGGACAGTACTATGGCTACACCTTC,CASSRGGQYYGYTF
few,TRBD1,TRBJ2-3,TRBV12-5,TGTGCTAGTGGTTTGGTAGGACAGGGGGCCACAGATACGCAGTATTTT,CASGLVGQGATDTQYF
.,.,TRBJ1-1,TRBV30,TGTGCCTGGAGTGTAGAAGCGAGATCTGAAGCTTTCTTT,CAWSVEARSEAFF
.,.,TRBJ1-3,TRBV7-2,TGTGCCAGCCGACCCCAGCCCTCCGACAGACTCTCTGGAAACACCATATATTTT,CASRPQPSDRLSGNTIYF
once,TRBD1,TRBJ2-7,TRBV5-1,TGCGCCAGCAGCTGGGGGACTCACGGGACAGGGGTCTACGAGCAGTACTTC,CASSWGTHGTGVYEQYF
.,TRBD1,TRBJ1-4,TRBV2,TGTGCCAGCAGTACACACAGGGGAGGTGCAACTAATGAAAAACTGTTTTTT,CASSTHRGGATNEKLFF
.,TRBD1,TRBJ1-1,TRBV15,TGTGCCACCAGAACCGACAGGGTAACTGAAGCTTTCTTT,CATRTDRVTEAFF
.,.,TRBJ1-4,TRBV10-3,TGTGCCATCACCCCCACCCAGGGGACTAATGAAAAACTGTTTTTT,CAITPTQGTNEKLFF
.,TRBD1,TRBJ1-1,TRBV5-4,TGTGCCAGCAGCTCAAAGGACAGGCTCGAAGCTTTCTTT,CASSSKDRLEAFF
.,.,TRBJ1-5,TRBV5-6,TGTGCCAGCAGCTTGCTGGGACTTGGGGGCAATCAGCCCCAGCATTTT,CASSLLGLGGNQPQHF
.,TRBD2,TRBJ2-2,TRBV2,TGTGCCAGCACCGGGGGACTAGCGGGGCCCGGGGAGCTGTTTTTT,CASTGGLAGPGELFF
.,.,TRBJ1-3,TRBV27,TGTGCCAGCAGTTTATACGGGGGGCCTGGAAACACCATATATTTT,CASSLYGGPGNTIYF
.,.,TRBJ2-7,TRBV10-3,TGTGCCATCAGTGACCAAGGGGGGGCGGCCTACGAGCAGTACTTC,CAISDQGGAAYEQYF
.,TRBD1,TRBJ2-7,TRBV30,TGTGCTGGGACAGGAGCCTACGAGCAGTACTTC,CAGTGAYEQYF
.,.,TRBJ2-5,TRBV4-3,TGCGCCAGCAGCCAAGGGGGGCAGATGAACCAAGAGACCCAGTACTTC,CASSQGGQMNQETQYF
.,.,TRBJ2-7,TRBV30,TGTGCCTCCCCCTGCCCACAGGGTGGGAAAGTGGACGAGCAGTACTTC,CASPCPQGGKVDEQYF
.,TRBD1,TRBJ2-7,TRBV19,TGTGCCAGTAGTGCCCGACGGACAGGTTCGGGGTACGAGCAGTACTTC,CASSARRTGSGYEQYF
.,TRBD1,TRBJ2-5,TRBV7-2,TGTGCCAGCAGCCCTCCAGGGGGCGCGGGAGAGACCCAGTACTTC,CASSPPGGAGETQYF
.,.,TRBJ1-1,TRBV4-2,TGTGCCAGCAGCTTAGATGGGAGTTCCAACACTGAAGCTTTCTTT,CASSLDGSSNTEAFF
few,.,TRBJ2-3,TRBV7-9,TGTGCCAGCAGCCTCCTTACGGGGGGCAGAGATACGCAGTATTTT,CASSLLTGGRDTQYF
once,TRBD1,TRBJ1-1,TRBV7-9,TGTGCCAGCAGCCGGACTCCGGGACAGGGTATCTCTGAAGCTTTCTTT,CASSRTPGQGISEAFF
.,TRBD1,TRBJ1-6,TRBV27,TGTGCCAGCAGTTTTAACAGGGGGGGTAATTCACCCCTCCACTTT,CASSFNRGGNSPLHF
.,TRBD2,TRBJ2-2,TRBV5-1,TGCGCCAGCAGCTTGTTGTCTAGCGGGGGAAACACCGGGGAGCTGTTTTTT,CASSLLSSGGNTGELFF
.,.,TRBJ2-4,TRBV18,TGTGCCAGCTCACCACAATCAGGGGTTCTAGCCAAAAACATTCAGTACTTC,CASSPQSGVLAKNIQYF
few,.,TRBJ2-1,TRBV9,TGTGCCAGCAGCGTAGGGAGTAGGAACAACTTACTCAATGAGCAGTTCTTC,CASSVGSRNNLLNEQFF
.,.,TRBJ1-2,TRBV19,TGTGCCAGTAGTATAGCCGGGGTCGGCTACACCTTC,CASSIAGVGYTF
.,TRBD2,TRBJ2-2,TRBV10-3,TGTGCCATCAGTGATGGTAGCGGGGGGCCGAACACCGGGGAGCTGTTTTTT,CAISDGSGGPNTGELFF
.,TRBD1,TRBJ2-3,TRBV5-1,TGCGCCAGCACCCTCAGGACAGGGTGGGATACGCAGTATTTT,CASTLRTGWDTQYF
.,TRBD1,TRBJ2-2,TRBV29-1,TGCAGCGCTGACAGGGCGGACGGGGAGCTGTTTTTT,CSADRADGELFF
.,.,TRBJ1-1,TRBV4-1,TGCGCCAGCAGCCAAGATCTACGTGGGCAGGTGAACACTGAAGCTTTCTTT,CASSQDLRGQVNTEAFF
.,.,TRBJ2-2,TRBV19,TGTGCCACCTCCATAGGGGCGAACACCGGGGAGCTGTTTTTT,CATSIGANTGELFF
.,.,TRBJ2-7,TRBV4-2,TGTGCCAGCAGCCGGGCTGGCGAGCAGTACTTC,CASSRAGEQYF
.,TRBD1,TRBJ2-7,TRBV19,TGTGCCACCGCAAGACGCCAGGGGGCAGGGGCGGGCGAGCAGTACTTC,CATARRQGAGAGEQYF
.,.,TRBJ2-7,TRBV7-8,TGTGCCAGCAGCTCCGATGTAAGGGGCACGTTATCCTACGAGCAGTACTTC,CASSSDVRGTLSYEQYF
.,.,TRBJ1-1,TRBV7-9,TGTTCCAGCAGCTTAAACCCTCTACCAGCTTTCTTT,CSSSLNPLPAFF
.,TRBD1,TRBJ1-3,TRBV19,TGTGCCAGTAGTGAGTACAGGGGGTACTCTGGAAACACCATATATTTT,CASSEYRGYSGNTIYF
.,TRBD1,TRBJ2-6,TRBV7-2,TGTGCCAGCAGCTCCCCCTTTAGGGGGCCTGGGGCCAACGTCCTGACTTTC,CASSSPFRGPGANVLTF
.,TRBD1,TRBJ2-7,TRBV9,TGTGCCAGCAGCTCCGACAGGGATGTCTACGAGCAGTACTTC,CASSSDRDVYEQYF
.,.,TRBJ2-7,TRBV7-2,TGTGCCAGCAGCCCCGACAGGTCGAGCTCCTACGAGCAGTACTTC,CASSPDRSSSYEQYF
.,TRBD1,TRBJ1-1,TRBV6-4,TGTGCCAGCAGTTCCGGGACAGGGGGCGATTTCGGAGGGTACACTGAAGCTTTCTTT,CASSSGTGGDFGGYTEAFF
.,.,TRBJ1-2,TRBV7-8,TGTGCCAGCAGCTCGGTTCAAAACTATGGCTACACCTTC,CASSSVQNYGYTF
.,TRBD1,TRBJ2-5,TRBV5-1,TGCGCCAGCAGCTTGGCTCTACAGGGGGCGAGGGAGACCCAGTACTTC,CASSLALQGARETQYF
.,TRBD1,TRBJ2-6,TRBV6-5,TGTGCCAGCAGTTCCCACAGGGGTCCTGGGGCCAACGTCCTGACTTTC,CASSSHRGPGANVLTF
.,.,TRBJ2-7,TRBV7-9,TGTGCCAGCAGCTTAGCGCGGGGAGGAGGCTCCTACGAGCAGTACTTC,CASSLARGGGSYEQYF
once,.,TRBJ1-2,TRBV7-2,TGTGCCAGCAGCCCCGACCCTGAGGCTCTGCACACCTTC,CASSPDPEALHTF
.,TRBD1,TRBJ2-7,TRBV2,TGTGCCAGCAGTGAAAGGTGGGGGACAGCTTTGTACGAGCAGTACTTC,CASSERWGTALYEQYF
.,TRBD2,TRBJ2-1,TRBV5-6,TGTGCCAGCAGCTTGGGAGCGGGGGCCTACAATGAGCAGTTCTTC,CASSLGAGAYNEQFF
.,TRBD1,TRBJ1-1,TRBV5-6,TGTGCCAGCAGCTTGGAGGCAGGGGGCAGAACTGAAGCTTTCTTT,CASSLEAGGRTEAFF